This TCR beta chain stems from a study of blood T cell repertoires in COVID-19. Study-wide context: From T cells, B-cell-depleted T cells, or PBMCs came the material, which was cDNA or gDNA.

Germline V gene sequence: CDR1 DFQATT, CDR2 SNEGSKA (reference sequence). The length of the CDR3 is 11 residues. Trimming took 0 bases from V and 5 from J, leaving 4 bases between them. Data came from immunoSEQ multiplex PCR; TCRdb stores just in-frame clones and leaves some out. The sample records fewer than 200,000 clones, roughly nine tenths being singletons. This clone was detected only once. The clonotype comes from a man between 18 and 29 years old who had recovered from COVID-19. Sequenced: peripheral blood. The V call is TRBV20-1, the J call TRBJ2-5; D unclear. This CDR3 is CSARDQETQYF. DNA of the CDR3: TGCAGTGCTAGAGATCAGGAGACCCAGTACTTC.